What follows are 27 T cell receptor beta chains derived from one specimen sequenced in a study of blood T cell repertoires in COVID-19. Clones were read by immunoSEQ multiplex PCR, and TCRdb kept only the in-frame ones, dropping some. The sample carries roughly 260,000 clones, 85% to 90% recorded once. The sequencing input was peripheral blood. All receptors come from a woman in her twenties or thirties with COVID-19, enrolled during active disease.

The V and J genes are TRBV10-3 and TRBJ2-1; 8 bases line up with TRBD2. Germline V CDR1 and CDR2: ENHRY, SYGVKD. There are 17 residues in the CDR3. Trimming removed 6 bases from V and 6 bases from J; junction bases left unmatched: 16. The CDR3 region has the DNA TGTGCCATCAGGATGGGAGGGGCAGCGGGAGTATTCAATGAGCAGTTCTTC. Its protein is CAIRMGGAAGVFNEQFF.

V is TRBV11-2 and J is TRBJ2-1; no firm D call. Germline V gene lookup returns CDR1 SGHAT and CDR2 FQNNGV. The CDR3 runs to 15 residues. With 0 bases removed from V and 3 bases from J, the gap between germline ends came to 9 bases. CDR3 residues: CASSLDRANYNEQFF. The CDR3 coding sequence is TGTGCCAGCAGCTTAGATCGAGCCAACTACAATGAGCAGTTCTTC.

The gene calls are TRBV5-5 and TRBJ2-2; TRBD2 might be the D (6 bases). CDR1 and CDR2 (germline): SGHKS, YYEKEE (reference sequence). With 0 bases removed from V and 5 bases from J, the gap between germline ends came to 26 bases. The CDR3 spans 20 residues. The CDR3, as DNA: TGTGCCAGCAGCTTGGGTGCGCTTATTCAGGGCTCGGGGAGGACCGGGGAGCTGTTTTTT. As protein: CASSLGALIQGSGRTGELFF.

About this clone itself: The germline gene is not matched at one end of the junction; a read error may be the cause. This sequence joins TRBV2 and TRBJ2-7, with no clear D. Germline V CDR1 and CDR2: SNHLY, FYNNEI. There are 9 residues in the CDR3. The CDR3 sequence is CASSPKIIF. Here the CDR3 DNA reads TGTGCCAGCAGCCCTAAGATTATCTTC.

The gene calls are TRBV5-5 and TRBJ2-1, with 10 bases aligning to TRBD1. V trimming: 2 bases; J trimming: 3 bases; junction bases outside the gene matches: 8. CDR1 is SGHKS, CDR2 YYEKEE, per germline (reference sequence). The CDR3 spans 17 residues. CDR3 sequence reads: CASSFAGTGEGYNEQFF. In nucleotides, the CDR3 is TGTGCCAGCAGCTTTGCCGGGACAGGGGAGGGCTACAATGAGCAGTTCTTC. Complete variable domain (other parts from reference TRBV5-5 and TRBJ2-1): DAGVTQSPTHLIKTRGQQVTLRCSPISGHKSVSWYQQVLGQGPQFIFQYYEKEERGRGNFPDRFSARQFPNYSSELNVNALLLGDSALYLCASSFAGTGEGYNEQFFGPGTRLTVL.

The genes are TRBV6-5 and TRBJ1-4; 7 bases are a match to TRBD1. V shed 5 bases, J shed 7 bases, and the junction held 10 bases outside the gene matches. The CDR3 is 15 amino acids. The germline V gene encodes CDR1 MNHEY and CDR2 SVGAGI. For the CDR3, the DNA is TGTGCCAGCAGTAAACAGGGGCCCCAAACTGAAAAACTGTTTTTT. It encodes CASSKQGPQTEKLFF.

The J gene is TRBJ2-2, the V gene TRBV28, with TRBD2 matching 15 bases. Germline trimming cut 6 bases from V and 6 bases from J; bases unmatched to any gene: 2. Germline CDR1 MDHEN, CDR2 SYDVKM. CDR3 length: 15 residues. Written as DNA, the CDR3 is TGTGCCAGCAGCCGGACTAGCGGGAGGGCCGGGGAGCTGTTTTTT. This codes for CASSRTSGRAGELFF.

J is TRBJ2-7 and V is TRBV5-4, with 8 bases fitting TRBD1. The V and J ends lost 2 bases and 2 bases, in that order; junction bases with no gene match: 6. The CDR3 sequence is 15 residues long. CDR1 is SGHNT, CDR2 YYREEE, per germline (reference sequence). In nucleotides, the CDR3 is TGTGCCAGCAGCTTACCCGGGACAGGCGCCTACGAGCAGTACTTC. Translating gives CASSLPGTGAYEQYF.

This chain links TRBV4-1 with TRBJ1-4; D not resolved. Germline CDR1 MGHRA, CDR2 YSYEKL. The CDR3 totals 15 residues. Between the trimmed V and J ends, which lost 1 base and 5 bases, there was a span of 11 bases. CDR3 DNA sequence: TGCGCCAGCAGCCAAGTTGTCGGTGAAAATGAAAAACTGTTTTTT. Translation: CASSQVVGENEKLFF.

The V and J genes are TRBV4-2 and TRBJ2-1; 8 bases match TRBD2. The CDR3 loop spans 15 amino acids. Germline V gives CDR1 LGHNA, CDR2 YNFKEQ. V was pared by 2 bases and J by 3 bases, with 3 bases of the junction left unmatched. CDR3 sequence reads: CASSQPTSGYNEQFF. In nucleotides, the CDR3 is TGTGCCAGCAGCCAACCTACTAGCGGCTACAATGAGCAGTTCTTC.

The rearrangement joins TRBV7-9 to TRBJ1-2, with TRBD1 as a possible D gene (5 bases). This CDR3 has 14 amino acids. The V end was cut by 2 bases, the J end by 2 bases, with 9 bases between. Germline V gene sequence: CDR1 SEHNR, CDR2 FQNEAQ (reference sequence). The CDR3: CASSLLGANYGYTF. In DNA form, the CDR3 reads TGTGCCAGCAGCTTACTTGGGGCCAACTATGGCTACACCTTC.

J is TRBJ2-5 and V is TRBV3-1 (or the pseudogene TRBV3-2); TRBD1 is a possible D gene (6 bases). Trimming left V 3 bases short and J 5 bases short, with 13 bases between. Germline CDR1 is LGHDT and CDR2 is YNNKEL (reference sequence). CDR3 size: 14 residues. CDR3 amino acids: CASSQRQAGETQYF. The CDR3, as DNA: TGTGCCAGCAGCCAGCGACAGGCGGGCGAGACCCAGTACTTC.

V usage is TRBV27 and J usage is TRBJ2-7, with 7 bases lining up with TRBD1. The CDR3 consists of 14 residues. Germline CDR1 is MNHEY and CDR2 is SMNVEV (reference sequence). Trimming removed 4 bases from V and 4 bases from J; junction bases left unmatched: 7. This CDR3 is CASSSPTGLYEQYF. CDR3 nucleotides: TGTGCCAGCAGTTCCCCGACAGGGTTGTACGAGCAGTACTTC.

This chain joins TRBV28 and TRBJ2-7; D call uncertain. CDR1 MDHEN and CDR2 SYDVKM come from the germline V gene. Trimming shortened V by 5 bases and J by 3 bases, and 8 bases separated the two germline ends. The CDR3 length is 12 residues. CDR3 in amino acids: CASSTYDYEQYF. CDR3 nucleotide sequence: TGTGCCAGCAGTACATATGACTACGAGCAGTACTTC.

The V gene is TRBV27, the J gene TRBJ2-1; 7 nucleotides line up with TRBD2. V lost 6 bases and J lost 8; bases outside the gene matches: 13. In germline, CDR1 is MNHEY, CDR2 SMNVEV (reference sequence). This CDR3 contains 15 residues. The CDR3 region has the DNA TGTGCCAGCAGCCGCACGGGACTACCCTGGGATGAGCAGTTCTTC. Amino acids: CASSRTGLPWDEQFF.

V and J are TRBV9 and TRBJ2-1, with TRBD1 matching 10 bases. Germline CDR1 is SGDLS and CDR2 is YYNGEE. V lost 0 bases to trimming and J lost 7 bases; unmatched junction nucleotides: 10. The CDR3 covers 17 residues. The CDR3 spells CASSVEGGTGVGNEQFF. CDR3 DNA: TGTGCCAGCAGCGTAGAGGGTGGGACAGGGGTCGGAAATGAGCAGTTCTTC.

This clone was detected once. The chain has TRBV28 and TRBJ2-2; 10 bases fit TRBD2. The germline V gene encodes CDR1 MDHEN and CDR2 SYDVKM. This CDR3 region has 16 residues. V shed 6 bases, J shed 8 bases, and the junction held 12 bases outside the gene matches. The DNA for the CDR3 is TGTGCCAGCAGGCTTATGGGGACTAGCGCGCAAGGGGAGCTGTTTTTT. It codes for CASRLMGTSAQGELFF.

This clone is a singleton in its sample. The chain has TRBV19 and TRBJ1-5; 9 bases align to TRBD1. Unmatched junction bases numbered 4, after V lost 1 base and J lost 6 bases. Germline CDR1 is LNHDA and CDR2 is SQIVND (reference sequence). The length of the CDR3 is 15 residues. CDR3 nucleotides: TGTGCCAGTAGTATAGGACAGGGGGTCCGTCAGCCCCAGCATTTT. Protein sequence: CASSIGQGVRQPQHF.

This rearrangement joins TRBV30 to TRBJ1-2; a weak D match, TRBD1 (6 bases). Germline CDR1 reads GTSNPN; CDR2 reads SVGIG (reference sequence). Trimming removed 5 bases from V and 2 bases from J, with 12 bases in between. This CDR3 region has 13 residues. As DNA, the CDR3 is TGTGCCTGGTTTAGAGGGGGAAACTATGGCTACACCTTC. Amino acids: CAWFRGGNYGYTF.

The genes are TRBV5-1 and TRBJ1-1; maybe TRBD1 (6 bases). The CDR3 sequence is 13 residues long. In germline, CDR1 is SGHRS, CDR2 YFSETQ. The V gene lost 4 bases and the J gene lost 10 bases, with 17 bases spanning the gap. The DNA for the CDR3 is TGCGCCAGCAGCCCGGCTAATGGGGGCATAGCTTTCTTT. Its translation is CASSPANGGIAFF.

The V call is TRBV30, the J call TRBJ1-1; 7 nucleotides align to TRBD1. Looked up from germline, CDR1 is GTSNPN and CDR2 is SVGIG (reference sequence). V shed 3 bases, J shed 6 bases, and the junction held 4 bases outside the gene matches. The CDR3 covers 12 residues. CDR3 in amino acids: CAWRGQMAEAFF. CDR3 nucleotides: TGTGCCTGGAGGGGACAGATGGCTGAAGCTTTCTTT.

Here the CDR3 reads CASSLEALRRGSPLHNEQFF. The CDR3, as DNA: TGTGCCAGCAGCTTAGAGGCCCTAAGGAGGGGAAGCCCCCTTCACAATGAGCAGTTCTTC. The rearrangement links TRBV11-3 to TRBJ2-1, with TRBD2 as a possible D gene (6 bases). Trimming removed 0 bases from V and 5 bases from J, with 26 bases in between. The germline CDR1 and CDR2 sequences are SGHNT and YENEEA. The CDR3 runs to 20 residues.

The rearrangement links TRBV5-1 to TRBJ1-2, with 8 bases identical to TRBD1. Germline CDR1 and CDR2: SGHRS and YFSETQ. V shed 4 bases, J shed 0 bases, and the junction held 5 bases outside the gene matches. The CDR3 totals 15 residues. CDR3 protein: CASSTTGGTNYGYTF. The CDR3 DNA reads as TGCGCCAGCAGCACTACAGGGGGAACTAACTATGGCTACACCTTC.

The chain joins TRBV5-1 to TRBJ1-1, with 7 bases fitting TRBD1. The CDR3 totals 12 residues. The germline gives CDR1 SGHRS, CDR2 YFSETQ. V shed 0 bases and J 11 bases; nucleotides not matched to a gene: 4. CDR3 sequence reads: CASSLVQGEAFF. The CDR3 DNA follows: TGCGCCAGCAGCTTGGTGCAGGGGGAGGCTTTCTTT.

The rearrangement joins TRBV9 to TRBJ1-5; tentative D call: TRBD1 (5 bases). The CDR3 extends over 14 amino acids. Germline assignment: CDR1 SGDLS and CDR2 YYNGEE. The ends were cut back, 0 bases at V and 6 bases at J, with 10 bases in the middle. The CDR3 nucleotides are TGTGCCAGCAGCGTAGGCAGGGAGGGTCAGCCCCAGCATTTT. Amino acid sequence: CASSVGREGQPQHF.

The sample holds one count of this clone. The chain recombines TRBV7-9 with TRBJ1-1; D is perhaps TRBD1 (5 bases). Trimming shortened V by 5 bases and J by 0 bases, and 16 bases separated the two germline ends. Looked up from germline, CDR1 is SEHNR and CDR2 is FQNEAQ (reference sequence). The CDR3 loop spans 16 amino acids. The CDR3 DNA sequence: TGTGCCAGCAGCCAGGGAGGTTCGCGCATGAACACTGAAGCTTTCTTT. Translated: CASSQGGSRMNTEAFF.

The J gene is TRBJ1-2, the V gene TRBV25-1; maybe TRBD1 (5 bases). The CDR3 consists of 15 residues. CDR1 is MGHDK and CDR2 is SYGVNS in the germline V gene. V was shortened by 6 bases and J by 4 bases, with 18 bases between the two germline ends. CDR3 protein: CASSAGLSAGYGYTF. The CDR3 DNA sequence: TGTGCCAGCAGCGCGGGACTCTCAGCGGGCTATGGCTACACCTTC.